Following are 17 T cell receptor beta chains from one sample sequenced in a study of blood T cell repertoires in COVID-19 (dated by TCRdb to 2019 to 2021). Library method: the immunoSEQ multiplex PCR assay. Not all clones reach the TCRdb copy of this immuneACCESS table, which keeps in-frame sequences only. Checked studies attribute under half of the gap to unresolved V genes and leave the rest unexplained. This sample holds roughly 26,000 clones; around 60% were observed only once. The biggest ten clones account for 7.3% of the sample. Source material: peripheral blood. All receptors derive from a man in his 60s with active or convalescent COVID-19.

The chain combines TRBV7-2 with TRBJ2-1, with D maybe TRBD2 (6 bases). The CDR3 sequence is 14 residues long. Germline CDR1 is SGHTA and CDR2 is FQGNSA. V shed 1 base and J shed 7 bases, with 11 bases lying between them. As DNA, the CDR3 is TGTGCCAGCAGCTTAGGCGGCGGGATGAATGAGCAGTTCTTC. It specifies CASSLGGGMNEQFF.

The chain recombines TRBV19 with TRBJ1-5; the match to TRBD1 covers 7 bases. Trimming removed 9 bases from V and 5 bases from J; junction bases left unmatched: 13. The CDR3 totals 15 residues. Germline CDR1 reads LNHDA; CDR2 reads SQIVND (reference sequence). The CDR3 sequence: CASTRAQGTHQPQHF. CDR3 DNA: TGTGCCAGCACCAGGGCACAGGGGACCCATCAGCCCCAGCATTTT.

This clone is a singleton in its sample. The genes are TRBV14 and TRBJ2-1, with 10 bases identical to TRBD2. The V gene end was trimmed by 4 bases and the J gene end by 3 bases; junction bases not matched to a gene: 3. This CDR3 contains 15 residues. Germline CDR1 SGHDN, CDR2 FVKESK. CDR3 amino acids: CASSRTSGNYNEQFF. The DNA for the CDR3 is TGTGCCAGCAGCCGGACTAGCGGAAACTACAATGAGCAGTTCTTC. The full variable domain, in which reference TRBV14 and TRBJ2-1 provide the parts outside the CDR3, is EAGVTQFPSHSVIEKGQTVTLRCDPISGHDNLYWYRRVMGKEIKFLLHFVKESKQDESGMPNNRFLAERTGGTYSTLKVQPAELEDSGVYFCASSRTSGNYNEQFFGPGTRLTVL.

The chain uses TRBV19 and TRBJ1-1; D not certain. Trimming took 4 bases from V and 6 from J, leaving 12 bases between them. The germline V gene encodes CDR1 LNHDA and CDR2 SQIVND (reference sequence). CDR3 length: 13 residues. The CDR3 reads CASSRPGSSEAFF. The CDR3, as DNA: TGTGCCAGTAGTAGGCCCGGGTCTTCTGAAGCTTTCTTT.

The chain combines TRBV6-2 or TRBV6-3 with TRBJ2-7; D might be TRBD2 (5 bases). Trimming cost V 5 bases and J 0 bases, with 14 bases left between them. CDR1 is MNHEY, CDR2 SVGEGT, per germline. This CDR3 spans 15 amino acids. Here the CDR3 reads CASSDSAVSSYEQYF. The CDR3, as DNA: TGTGCCAGCAGTGATAGCGCGGTGAGCTCCTACGAGCAGTACTTC.

This sequence joins TRBV6-2 or TRBV6-3 and TRBJ1-3, with 7 bases lining up with TRBD1. This CDR3 has 17 residues. Germline loops: CDR1 MNHEY, CDR2 SVGEGT. The V and J ends lost 6 bases and 2 bases, in that order; junction bases with no gene match: 13. CDR3 coding DNA: TGTGCCAGCAGCCCTGGGTATGGCAGGGGGACTGGAAACACCATATATTTT. This sequence encodes CASSPGYGRGTGNTIYF.

V and J are TRBV29-1 and TRBJ2-6; D gene ambiguous. Germline V gene sequence: CDR1 SQVTM, CDR2 ANQGSEA. The length of the CDR3 is 13 residues. V shed 3 bases and J shed 0 bases, with 3 bases lying between them. The CDR3 sequence is CSVDLSGANVLTF. The CDR3 coding sequence is TGCAGCGTTGACCTCTCTGGGGCCAACGTCCTGACTTTC.

The chain uses TRBV5-1 and TRBJ1-1; tentatively, D is TRBD1 (5 bases). Germline lookup yields CDR1 SGHRS and CDR2 YFSETQ. V lost 0 bases and J 7 bases, leaving 10 bases between the germline ends. This CDR3 has 13 amino acids. CDR3 coding DNA: TGCGCCAGCAGCTTGGTACCGGGGGGTGAAGCTTTCTTT. Amino acids: CASSLVPGGEAFF. The complete variable domain, with remaining parts taken from reference TRBV5-1 and TRBJ1-1, reads KAGVTQTPRYLIKTRGQQVTLSCSPISGHRSVSWYQQTPGQGLQFLFEYFSETQRNKGNFPGRFSGRQFSNSRSEMNVSTLELGDSALYLCASSLVPGGEAFFGQGTRLTVV.

The V call is TRBV10-3, the J call TRBJ2-7, with 8 bases that match TRBD1. This CDR3 is built from 15 residues. Germline V gene sequence: CDR1 ENHRY, CDR2 SYGVKD. V shed 5 bases, J shed 2 bases, and the junction held 8 bases outside the gene matches. The CDR3 DNA is TGTGCCATCAGTCCCTCCGGGACAGGACCCTACGAGCAGTACTTC. Protein product: CAISPSGTGPYEQYF.

This chain uses TRBV2 with TRBJ1-2, with TRBD1 matching over 7 bases. The CDR3 consists of 13 residues. Germline trimming cut 6 bases from V and 4 bases from J; bases unmatched to any gene: 5. CDR1 and CDR2 from the germline V gene are SNHLY and FYNNEI. The CDR3 DNA is TGTGCCAGCAGACAGGGGAACAGCTATGGCTACACCTTC. Encoded protein: CASRQGNSYGYTF. Based on the CDR3 plus reference TRBV2 and TRBJ1-2, the full variable domain is EPEVTQTPSHQVTQMGQEVILRCVPISNHLYFYWYRQILGQKVEFLVSFYNNEISEKSEIFDDQFSVERPDGSNFTLKIRSTKLEDSAMYFCASRQGNSYGYTFGSGTRLTVV.

The J gene is TRBJ1-6, the V gene TRBV14; D is possibly TRBD1 (6 bases). The CDR3 has 15 amino acids. V lost 4 bases to trimming and J lost 6 bases, with 13 bases between them. In germline, CDR1 is SGHDN, CDR2 FVKESK. The CDR3 reads CASSPGQGVNSPLHF. The CDR3, as DNA: TGTGCCAGCAGCCCGGGACAAGGAGTTAATTCACCCCTCCACTTT.

V gene TRBV27 combines with J gene TRBJ2-2; D might be TRBD2 (6 bases). In germline, CDR1 is MNHEY, CDR2 SMNVEV (reference sequence). The CDR3 totals 15 residues. V was clipped by 3 bases and J by 0 bases, with 8 bases between them. CDR3 in amino acids: CASSFGGSNTGELFF. The CDR3, as DNA: TGTGCCAGCAGTTTCGGGGGTTCGAACACCGGGGAGCTGTTTTTT.

This chain's CDR3 is CASSLGGATQYF. CDR3 sequence (DNA): TGTGCCAGCAGTCTTGGGGGCGCGACCCAGTACTTC. V is TRBV12-3 or TRBV12-4 and J is TRBJ2-5; TRBD1 might be the D (6 bases). Between the trimmed V and J ends, which lost 5 bases and 7 bases, there was a span of 11 bases. The CDR3 sequence is 12 residues long.

The count of this clone is one. The genes are TRBV29-1 and TRBJ2-7, with 7 bases matching TRBD2. Unmatched junction bases numbered 8, after V lost 3 bases and J lost 6 bases. Germline assignment: CDR1 SQVTM and CDR2 ANQGSEA. This CDR3 region has 13 residues. CDR3 in DNA: TGCAGCGTTGAGGTAGCGGGTGCGGGCGAGCAGTACTTC. This codes for CSVEVAGAGEQYF.

The rearrangement links TRBV4-1 to TRBJ1-2; D unresolved. CDR1 and CDR2 (germline): MGHRA, YSYEKL. The CDR3 is 15 residues long. V was clipped by 0 bases and J by 3 bases, with 11 bases between them. The CDR3 sequence is CASSQDRGAYYGYTF. The CDR3 DNA follows: TGCGCCAGCAGCCAAGATCGCGGCGCTTACTATGGCTACACCTTC.

This clone was detected a few times. The CDR3 nucleotides are TGTGCCAGCAGTAGTTTGACAGGGAGTTTGGAACGCACCTACGAGCAGTACTTC. Translation gives CASSSLTGSLERTYEQYF. V usage is TRBV27 and J usage is TRBJ2-7, with 7 bases identical to TRBD1. Germline values: CDR1 MNHEY, CDR2 SMNVEV (reference sequence). CDR3 length: 18 amino acids. The junction had 18 bases not matched to a gene; V was cut back by 5 bases and J by 2 bases.

This clone was counted between two and nine times. This sequence joins TRBV6-1 and TRBJ2-1; 7 bases line up with TRBD2. The CDR3 runs 17 residues. The germline CDR1 and CDR2 sequences are MNHNS and SASEGT. The trim removed 1 base at V and 4 bases at J, leaving 10 bases unmatched. DNA for the CDR3: TGTGCCAGCAGTGAAGTTATGGGAGGGAACCGGTACAATGAGCAGTTCTTC. Translated: CASSEVMGGNRYNEQFF.